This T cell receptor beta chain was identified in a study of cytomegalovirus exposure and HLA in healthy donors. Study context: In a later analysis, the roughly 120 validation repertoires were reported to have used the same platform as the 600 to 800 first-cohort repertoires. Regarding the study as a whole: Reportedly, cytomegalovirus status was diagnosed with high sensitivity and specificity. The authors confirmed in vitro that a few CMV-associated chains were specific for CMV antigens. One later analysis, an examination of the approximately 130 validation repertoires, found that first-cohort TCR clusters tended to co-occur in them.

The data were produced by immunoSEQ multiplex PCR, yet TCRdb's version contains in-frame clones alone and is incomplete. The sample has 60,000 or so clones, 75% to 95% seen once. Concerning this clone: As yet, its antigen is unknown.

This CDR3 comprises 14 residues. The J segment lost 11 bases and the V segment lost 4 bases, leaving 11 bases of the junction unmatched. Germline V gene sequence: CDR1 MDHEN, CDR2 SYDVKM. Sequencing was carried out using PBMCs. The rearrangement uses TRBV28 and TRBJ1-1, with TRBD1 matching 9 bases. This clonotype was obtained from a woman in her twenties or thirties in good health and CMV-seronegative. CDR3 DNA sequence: TGTGCCAGCAGTTGGCCGAACAGGGACAGGGCTGCTTTCTTT. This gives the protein CASSWPNRDRAAFF.